This TCR beta chain comes out of a study of blood T cell repertoires in COVID-19. Germline lookup yields CDR1 MNHEY and CDR2 SMNVEV (reference sequence). The CDR3 consists of 15 residues. Unmatched junction bases numbered 5, after V lost 2 bases and J lost 5 bases. Sequencing used immunoSEQ multiplex PCR; TCRdb keeps in-frame clones, though not all of them. The sample includes some 200,000 clones, about 72% of them seen just once. The V gene is TRBV27, the J gene TRBJ1-4; 7 bases are shared with TRBD1. This TCR derives from a woman between 45 and 60 years old who had recovered from COVID-19. The sequenced sample was PBMCs or T cells enriched from blood (not recorded which). CDR3 nucleotides: TGTGCCAGCAGTTTACGGCAGGGGGGAAATGAAAAACTGTTTTTT. It codes for CASSLRQGGNEKLFF.